This T cell receptor (beta chain) came from a study of T-cell reconstitution after alpha-beta-depleted transplantation in children. This clonotype appeared a few times. Researchers prepared the TCRbeta library using unique molecular identifiers, the study reports. TCRdb used MiXCR to reprocess the PCR reads, holding one entry per CDR3 protein. Of around 530,000 distinct CDR3 sequences detected, approximately 29% appear once; the ten largest clones hold 2% to 3%. The germline CDR1 and CDR2 sequences are SQVTM and ANQGSEA. This CDR3 is 15 amino acids long. V gave up 5 bases and J gave up 3 bases; unmatched junction bases: 7.

The sequencing used PBMCs from the stem cell graft donor, collected from the stem cell graft. The gene calls are TRBV29-1 and TRBJ1-4; TRBD1 matches 9 bases. The receptor was isolated from a human donor who donated a stem cell graft to a child with aplastic anemia. The CDR3 DNA sequence: TGCAGCGTTAAACAGGGGGCGCGTTCTAATGAAAAACTGTTTTTT. Translated: CSVKQGARSNEKLFF.